The 30 T cell receptor beta chains below come from one sample, sequenced in a study of blood T cell repertoires in COVID-19 (dated by TCRdb to about 2020). The method behind the library was the immunoSEQ multiplex PCR assay. TCRdb obtained this table from immuneACCESS and retained in-frame rearrangements with V and J assigned. These tables miss some clones; where compared with another copy, unresolved V genes account for less than half of the shortfall, and the remainder is unexplained. Here the sample has some 190,000 clones; more than 70% occur a single time. The ten largest make up about 4% of the sample. Sequencing input: PBMCs or T cells enriched from blood (not recorded which). Receptors were obtained from a man aged 25-45 years with acute COVID-19.

The rearrangement joins TRBV5-6 to TRBJ1-5; perhaps TRBD1 as D (5 bases). V was shortened by 3 bases and J by 3 bases, with 16 bases between the two germline ends. Germline V gene data show CDR1 as SGHDT and CDR2 as YYEEEE. There are 16 residues in the CDR3. The CDR3 coding sequence is TGTGCCAGCAGCTCAAACAGGATCGGTTTCAATCAGCCCCAGCATTTT. Amino acid sequence: CASSSNRIGFNQPQHF.

This sequence joins TRBV29-1 and TRBJ2-5, with TRBD1 matching over 9 bases. Per the germline V gene, CDR1 is SQVTM and CDR2 is ANQGSEA. J gave up 0 bases and V 3 bases, and 5 bases lay outside the gene matches. The CDR3 spans 15 residues. CDR3 sequence (DNA): TGCAGCGTTGAGGCGACAGGGGGGTACCAAGAGACCCAGTACTTC. Translating it yields CSVEATGGYQETQYF.

CDR3: CASSQDRASGYNEQFF. The CDR3 DNA reads TGCGCCAGCAGCCAAGATCGGGCTAGCGGATACAATGAGCAGTTCTTC. The V call is TRBV4-1, the J call TRBJ2-1, with 7 bases aligning to TRBD2. The CDR3 has 16 amino acids. Germline loops: CDR1 MGHRA, CDR2 YSYEKL. The V segment lost 0 bases and the J segment 4 bases; nucleotides outside the gene matches: 6.

This clone was seen only a few times. V and J are TRBV9 and TRBJ2-1; unclear D gene. The V gene's germline CDR1 is SGDLS and CDR2 YYNGEE. The CDR3 consists of 14 residues. Trimming removed 4 bases at V and 6 bases at J, with 14 bases between. The CDR3 DNA sequence: TGTGCCAGCAGCCAAACCCTACCGGGCAATGAGCAGTTCTTC. It yields the protein CASSQTLPGNEQFF. The variable domain in full, completed from reference TRBV9 and TRBJ2-1, reads DSGVTQTPKHLITATGQRVTLRCSPRSGDLSVYWYQQSLDQGLQFLIQYYNGEERAKGNILERFSAQQFPDLHSELNLSSLELGDSALYFCASSQTLPGNEQFFGPGTRLTVL.

The J gene is TRBJ2-5, the V gene TRBV5-1, with TRBD1 matching 7 bases. V lost 0 bases, J lost 5 bases, and 7 bases stayed unmatched. The CDR3 runs to 15 residues. The germline CDR1 and CDR2 sequences are SGHRS and YFSETQ. This chain's CDR3 is CASSLAEGGWETQYF. Written as DNA, the CDR3 is TGCGCCAGCAGCTTGGCCGAAGGGGGCTGGGAGACCCAGTACTTC.

The chain is built from TRBV4-1 and TRBJ2-1; 11 bases align to TRBD1. Germline V gene lookup returns CDR1 MGHRA and CDR2 YSYEKL. V dropped 0 bases and J dropped 2; count of bases not matched to a gene: 12. The CDR3 spans 20 residues. CDR3 DNA: TGCGCCAGCAGCCAAGAGGGATTTCTAGGGGGACAGGGGGCCTACAATGAGCAGTTCTTC. This sequence encodes CASSQEGFLGGQGAYNEQFF.

The chain employs TRBV29-1 and TRBJ1-3; D is undetermined. The CDR3 spans 10 residues. CDR1 and CDR2 (germline): SQVTM, ANQGSEA. V lost 5 bases and J 4 bases, leaving 3 bases between the germline ends. The CDR3 spells CSVQGNTIYF. DNA for the CDR3: TGCAGCGTTCAGGGAAACACCATATATTTT.

This clone was seen at least ten times. The chain joins TRBV4-2 to TRBJ2-2; 7 bases match TRBD2. Germline V CDR1 and CDR2: LGHNA, YNFKEQ. The junction had 7 bases not matched to a gene; V was cut back by 6 bases and J by 3 bases. This CDR3 spans 15 amino acids. CDR3 DNA sequence: TGTGCCAGCAGACTCTCCCTAGCGGACACCGGGGAGCTGTTTTTT. Encoded protein: CASRLSLADTGELFF.

The chain has TRBV15 and TRBJ1-1; TRBD1 aligns across 9 bases. The trim removed 8 bases at V and 3 bases at J, leaving 4 bases unmatched. CDR1 LNHNV and CDR2 YYDKDF come from the germline V gene (reference sequence). This CDR3 is 13 amino acids long. The CDR3 is CATLWDRDTEAFF. The DNA of the CDR3 is TGTGCCACCCTCTGGGACAGGGACACTGAAGCTTTCTTT.

This clone appeared a few times. The V and J genes are TRBV11-2 and TRBJ2-7; tentative D call: TRBD1 (6 bases). The CDR3 is 14 amino acids. Germline V CDR1 and CDR2: SGHAT, FQNNGV. Trimming shortened V by 0 bases and J by 1 base, and 7 bases separated the two germline ends. The CDR3 DNA reads as TGTGCCAGCAGCTTAGATGGGACATCCTACGAGCAGTACTTC. It specifies CASSLDGTSYEQYF. Drawing the rest from reference TRBV11-2 and TRBJ2-7, the complete variable domain is EAGVAQSPRYKIIEKRQSVAFWCNPISGHATLYWYQQILGQGPKLLIQFQNNGVVDDSQLPKDRFSAERLKGVDSTLKIQPAKLEDSAVYLCASSLDGTSYEQYFGPGTRLTVT.

A single count supports this clone. The rearrangement joins TRBV7-2 to TRBJ2-1; TRBD2 aligns across 9 bases. The V and J ends lost 5 bases and 10 bases, in that order; junction bases with no gene match: 15. Germline V gives CDR1 SGHTA, CDR2 FQGNSA. There are 16 residues in the CDR3. The DNA of the CDR3 is TGTGCCAGCAGCATGGGGTTAAGCGGGGGGACCTCGGAGCAGTTCTTC. It specifies CASSMGLSGGTSEQFF. The whole variable domain, filled in from reference TRBV7-2 and TRBJ2-1, reads GAGVSQSPSNKVTEKGKDVELRCDPISGHTALYWYRQSLGQGLEFLIYFQGNSAPDKSGLPSDRFSAERTGGSVSTLTIQRTQQEDSAVYLCASSMGLSGGTSEQFFGPGTRLTVL.

The chain employs TRBV10-1 and TRBJ2-1, with TRBD2 identical over 14 bases. Germline V gene lookup returns CDR1 WNHNN and CDR2 SYGVQD (reference sequence). V dropped 6 bases and J dropped 0; count of bases not matched to a gene: 7. The CDR3 runs 18 residues. CDR3 coding DNA: TGCGCCAGCAGGGCCGGGACTAGCGGGGGACGCTCCTACAATGAGCAGTTCTTC. Its protein product is CASRAGTSGGRSYNEQFF.

The chain links TRBV13 to TRBJ2-1; 8 bases are shared with TRBD2. V lost 0 bases, J lost 5 bases, and 6 bases stayed unmatched. This CDR3 spans 16 amino acids. The germline CDR1 and CDR2 sequences are PRHDT and FYEKMQ (reference sequence). CDR3 coding DNA: TGTGCCAGCAGCTTAGGGACGGGGGGGTCTCACAATGAGCAGTTCTTC. Translating gives CASSLGTGGSHNEQFF.

The chain uses TRBV6-5 and TRBJ2-5, with 7 bases that match TRBD1. Germline CDR1 reads MNHEY; CDR2 reads SVGAGI. The CDR3 consists of 14 residues. V lost 2 bases, J lost 4 bases, and 4 bases stayed unmatched. The CDR3 sequence: CASSYENRGETQYF. The DNA of the CDR3 is TGTGCCAGCAGTTACGAAAACAGGGGAGAGACCCAGTACTTC.

The chain combines TRBV7-6 with TRBJ2-3; 8 bases match TRBD2. The V and J ends lost 0 bases and 0 bases, in that order; junction bases with no gene match: 11. This CDR3 has 19 residues. Germline values: CDR1 SGHVS, CDR2 FNYEAQ. The CDR3 DNA sequence: TGTGCCAGCAGCTTAGCGCGGCCGGGCGGGGGGACTAGCACAGATACGCAGTATTTT. This sequence encodes CASSLARPGGGTSTDTQYF. The whole variable domain, remainder taken from reference TRBV7-6 and TRBJ2-3, is GAGVSQSPRYKVTKRGQDVALRCDPISGHVSLYWYRQALGQGPEFLTYFNYEAQQDKSGLPNDRFSAERPEGSISTLTIQRTEQRDSAMYRCASSLARPGGGTSTDTQYFGPGTRLTVL.

The V gene is TRBV19, the J gene TRBJ1-1; no clear D. V lost 3 bases, J lost 4 bases, and 18 bases lay in between. The CDR3 runs 16 residues. Germline loops: CDR1 LNHDA, CDR2 SQIVND (reference sequence). The CDR3, as DNA: TGTGCCAGTAGTATCCAACAACAGCCCCCAGGCACTGAAGCTTTCTTT. Protein product: CASSIQQQPPGTEAFF.

The V call is TRBV5-5, the J call TRBJ2-2, with D maybe TRBD2 (5 bases). In germline, CDR1 is SGHKS, CDR2 YYEKEE (reference sequence). V lost 2 bases and J lost 5, with 7 bases in between. The CDR3 has 13 residues. CDR3 loop: CASSFSGTGELFF. The CDR3 coding sequence is TGTGCCAGCAGCTTTTCGGGGACCGGGGAGCTGTTTTTT.

CDR3 sequence reads: CSVGEGSTNEKLFF. The DNA of the CDR3 is TGCAGCGTTGGCGAGGGTTCAACTAATGAAAAACTGTTTTTT. The chain combines TRBV29-1 with TRBJ1-4; no clear D. CDR1 SQVTM and CDR2 ANQGSEA come from the germline V gene. V was pared by 4 bases and J by 0 bases, with 9 bases between. The length of the CDR3 is 14 residues. Drawing the rest from reference TRBV29-1 and TRBJ1-4, the complete variable domain is SAVISQKPSRDICQRGTSLTIQCQVDSQVTMMFWYRQQPGQSLTLIATANQGSEATYESGFVIDKFPISRPNLTFSTLTVSNMSPEDSSIYLCSVGEGSTNEKLFFGSGTQLSVL.

The CDR3 bases are TGTGCCAGCAGCTTAGACGGCACCGGGGAGCTGTTTTTT. This gives the protein CASSLDGTGELFF. The J gene is TRBJ2-2, the V gene TRBV11-3; D gene unclear. The CDR3 sequence is 13 residues long. The germline CDR1 and CDR2 sequences are SGHNT and YENEEA. Trimming shortened V by 0 bases and J by 4 bases, and 3 bases separated the two germline ends. Looking up the rest from reference TRBV11-3 and TRBJ2-2 gives the full variable domain: EAGVVQSPRYKIIEKKQPVAFWCNPISGHNTLYWYLQNLGQGPELLIRYENEEAVDDSQLPKDRFSAERLKGVDSTLKIQPAELGDSAVYLCASSLDGTGELFFGEGSRLTVL.

This chain links TRBV5-1 with TRBJ2-5, with D possibly matching TRBD1 (5 bases). Germline CDR1 and CDR2: SGHRS and YFSETQ. This CDR3 spans 14 amino acids. V was trimmed by 4 bases and J by 4 bases, leaving 14 bases between them. The CDR3 spells CASSPRVTGETQYF. In nucleotides, the CDR3 is TGCGCCAGCAGCCCACGGGTCACAGGAGAGACCCAGTACTTC.

V and J are TRBV29-1 and TRBJ1-1; weak D call: TRBD1 (6 bases). The CDR3 totals 13 residues. Germline CDR1 reads SQVTM; CDR2 reads ANQGSEA. With 3 bases removed from V and 5 bases from J, the gap between germline ends came to 13 bases. The CDR3: CSVEKGRGTEAFF. The CDR3 DNA reads as TGCAGCGTTGAGAAGGGGAGGGGGACTGAAGCTTTCTTT.

V and J are TRBV25-1 and TRBJ1-2, with TRBD1 matching 11 bases. The germline CDR1 and CDR2 sequences are MGHDK and SYGVNS. The junction had 7 bases not matched to a gene; V was cut back by 1 base and J by 3 bases. The CDR3 totals 17 residues. CDR3 nucleotide sequence: TGTGCCAGCAGTGAATGGGACAGGGGGGCCGGAGACTATGGCTACACCTTC. Encoded protein: CASSEWDRGAGDYGYTF.

This chain joins TRBV4-1 and TRBJ2-3, with 8 nucleotides matching TRBD1. Per germline, CDR1 MGHRA and CDR2 YSYEKL. V shed 1 base and J 5 bases; nucleotides not matched to a gene: 5. The CDR3 has 15 amino acids. The CDR3 region has the DNA TGCGCCAGCAGCCAAGGTCAGGGGGCAAGAGATACGCAGTATTTT. Translated: CASSQGQGARDTQYF.

The CDR3 is CASTPQRGSSYNEQFF. The DNA of the CDR3 is TGTGCCAGCACTCCTCAGCGGGGGAGCTCCTACAATGAGCAGTTCTTC. The V gene is TRBV7-9, the J gene TRBJ2-1, with TRBD2 identical over 8 bases. The CDR3 consists of 16 residues. The V and J ends lost 7 bases and 0 bases, in that order; junction bases with no gene match: 8. Per the germline V gene, CDR1 is SEHNR and CDR2 is FQNEAQ (reference sequence). Full variable domain (remainder filled in from reference TRBV7-9 and TRBJ2-1): DTGVSQNPRHKITKRGQNVTFRCDPISEHNRLYWYRQTLGQGPEFLTYFQNEAQLEKSRLLSDRFSAERPKGSFSTLEIQRTEQGDSAMYLCASTPQRGSSYNEQFFGPGTRLTVL.

The genes are TRBV6-4 and TRBJ2-1; 12 bases line up with TRBD2. The CDR3 is 15 amino acids. The V segment lost 6 bases and the J segment 8 bases; nucleotides outside the gene matches: 8. Germline assignment: CDR1 MRHNA and CDR2 SNTAGT. CDR3 in amino acids: CASRALAGGSDEQFF. The CDR3 DNA reads TGTGCCAGCAGAGCACTAGCGGGGGGTTCAGATGAGCAGTTCTTC.

Here the CDR3 reads CASSEAATYNEQFF. In DNA, the CDR3 is TGTGCCAGCTCCGAAGCGGCGACCTACAATGAGCAGTTCTTC. V usage is TRBV6-5 and J usage is TRBJ2-1; D perhaps matches TRBD2 (5 bases). The CDR3 extends over 14 amino acids. CDR1 and CDR2 (germline): MNHEY, SVGAGI. V dropped 8 bases and J dropped 2 bases, with 13 bases sitting between them.

This sequence joins TRBV9 and TRBJ2-5; tentative D call: TRBD2 (6 bases). V lost 0 bases to trimming and J lost 4 bases, with 19 bases between them. This CDR3 spans 17 amino acids. Germline CDR1 SGDLS, CDR2 YYNGEE. CDR3 nucleotides: TGTGCCAGCAGCGTAGCCTTTAGGTGGAGGGCACCAGAGACCCAGTACTTC. This codes for CASSVAFRWRAPETQYF. Using reference TRBV9 and TRBJ2-5 for the parts outside the CDR3, the full variable domain is DSGVTQTPKHLITATGQRVTLRCSPRSGDLSVYWYQQSLDQGLQFLIQYYNGEERAKGNILERFSAQQFPDLHSELNLSSLELGDSALYFCASSVAFRWRAPETQYFGPGTRLLVL.

The V gene is TRBV12-3 or TRBV12-4, the J gene TRBJ1-2; D remains unclear. Deletions cut 6 bases from V and 4 bases from J, with 3 bases between. The CDR3 spans 10 residues. CDR3 DNA sequence: TGTGCCAGCAGCTTCTATGGCTACACCTTC. Translated: CASSFYGYTF.

The V gene is TRBV5-4, the J gene TRBJ2-5; 7 nucleotides match TRBD1. The CDR3 loop spans 15 amino acids. The V segment lost 0 bases and the J segment 0 bases; nucleotides outside the gene matches: 2. The germline V gene encodes CDR1 SGHNT and CDR2 YYREEE (reference sequence). The CDR3 sequence is CASSLGGQHQETQYF. The CDR3 DNA is TGTGCCAGCAGCTTGGGGGGACAGCACCAAGAGACCCAGTACTTC.

The chain recombines TRBV6-4 with TRBJ2-2; the match to TRBD2 covers 7 bases. CDR1 and CDR2 from the germline V gene are MRHNA and SNTAGT. V dropped 0 bases and J dropped 5; count of bases not matched to a gene: 3. This CDR3 contains 15 residues. This CDR3 is CASSDSGEGTGELFF. CDR3 coding DNA: TGTGCCAGCAGTGACTCCGGGGAGGGGACCGGGGAGCTGTTTTTT.